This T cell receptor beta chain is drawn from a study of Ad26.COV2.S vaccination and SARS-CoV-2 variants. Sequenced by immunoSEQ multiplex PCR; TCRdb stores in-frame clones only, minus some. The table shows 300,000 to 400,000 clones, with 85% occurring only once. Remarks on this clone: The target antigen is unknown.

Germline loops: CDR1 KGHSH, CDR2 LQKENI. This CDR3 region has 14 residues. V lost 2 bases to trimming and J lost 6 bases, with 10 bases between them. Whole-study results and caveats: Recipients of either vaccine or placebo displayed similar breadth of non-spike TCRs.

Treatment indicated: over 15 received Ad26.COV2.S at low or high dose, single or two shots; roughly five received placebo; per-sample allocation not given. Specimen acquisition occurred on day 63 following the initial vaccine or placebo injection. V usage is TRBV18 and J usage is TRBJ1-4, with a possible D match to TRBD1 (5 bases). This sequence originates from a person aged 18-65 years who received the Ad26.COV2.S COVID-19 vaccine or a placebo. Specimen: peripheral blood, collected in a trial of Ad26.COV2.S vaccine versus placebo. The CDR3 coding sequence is TGTGCCAGCTCACCATCTGTAGGGGATGAAAAACTGTTTTTT. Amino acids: CASSPSVGDEKLFF.